The present T cell receptor (beta chain) was sequenced within a study of T cell responses to AZD1222 COVID-19 vaccine. Overall study findings and caveats: Following two doses of AZD1222, Spike-specific TCR breadth and depth rose. There were mostly white British donors and more females than males, and clonal diversity was possibly underestimated. AZD1222 recipients seropositive at baseline numbered only six or seven.

Details on this clone: The antigen is undetermined.

The CDR3 is made up of 16 amino acids. Per germline, CDR1 GTSNPN and CDR2 SVGIG (reference sequence). V was pared by 3 bases and J by 5 bases, with 17 bases between. Profiling relied on immunoSEQ multiplex PCR, and the TCRdb table lists in-frame clones only, not all of them. The sample consists of approximately 110,000 clones, around 90% of them appearing once. The chain uses TRBV30 and TRBJ1-6, with D maybe TRBD1 (6 bases). This specimen was peripheral blood, taken on day 0 of MenACWY control vaccination. The receptor comes from an adult in good health. The CDR3 sequence is CAWRRSGAIDNSPLHF. The CDR3 nucleotides read TGTGCCTGGAGGAGGTCGGGGGCCATAGATAATTCACCCCTCCACTTT.